This TCR beta chain was profiled in a study of cytomegalovirus exposure and HLA in healthy donors. General study points: Rarity characterized most TCR sequences, yet some public TCRs appeared in many donors. In the approximately 120 validation repertoires, a later analysis found that first-cohort TCR clusters tended to co-occur.

Generated by immunoSEQ multiplex PCR, the TCRdb table keeps only in-frame clones and is missing some. The table has approximately 41,000 clones, roughly 93% seen once. With respect to this clone: As yet, its antigen is unknown.

Germline V gene sequence: CDR1 SEHNR, CDR2 FQNEAQ (reference sequence). V lost 2 bases, J lost 5 bases, and 4 bases stayed unmatched. This CDR3 spans 15 amino acids. Separation from the roughly 670-subject first cohort characterized the roughly 120-subject validation cohort, to which the donors belonged. Sequencing used PBMCs. The chain combines TRBV7-9 with TRBJ2-1; TRBD2 agrees at 9 bases. The sequence was collected from a man between 18 and 35 years old in good health and CMV-seronegative. DNA of the CDR3: TGTGCCAGCAGCTTATTGCGGGGGGGCGACAATGAGCAGTTCTTC. Protein: CASSLLRGGDNEQFF.